This T cell receptor (beta chain) derives from a study of blood T cell repertoires in COVID-19. This CDR3 contains 15 residues. Between the trimmed V and J ends, which lost 3 bases and 4 bases, there was a span of 18 bases. Per germline, CDR1 GTSNPN and CDR2 SVGIG (reference sequence). Original methodology: By means of reference gene primer amplification, nucleated cell counts were estimated. Data came from immunoSEQ multiplex PCR; TCRdb stores just in-frame clones and leaves some out. V, J and clone size are taken as reported in that table, and D and trimming were inferred from the DNA itself. Of under 350,000 clones listed, around 87% were seen once; the top ten hold less than 4.5%.

This receptor was obtained from a man between 18 and 29 years old with active or convalescent COVID-19. The V call is TRBV30, the J call TRBJ1-2, with a weak D call TRBD1 (5 bases). Sequenced: peripheral blood. In DNA, the CDR3 is TGTGCCTGGAGGCTCAGCTACGACAGCATCTATGGCTACACCTTC. Translating gives CAWRLSYDSIYGYTF. The full variable domain, with the rest looked up from reference TRBV30 and TRBJ1-2, is SQTIHQWPATLVQPVGSPLSLECTVEGTSNPNLYWYRQAAGRGLQLLFYSVGIGQISSEVPQNLSASRPQDRQFILSSKKLLLSDSGFYLCAWRLSYDSIYGYTFGSGTRLTVV.